These 17 T cell receptor beta chains were all obtained from the same sample, sequenced in a study of blood T cell repertoires in COVID-19. The data were produced by immunoSEQ multiplex PCR, yet TCRdb's version contains in-frame clones alone and is incomplete. The sample shows some 180,000 clones, about 85% of them seen only once. Sequences were obtained from PBMCs or T cells enriched from blood (not recorded which). These receptors were obtained from a man aged 35-49 years who had recovered from COVID-19.

The chain combines TRBV3-1 (or the pseudogene TRBV3-2) with TRBJ1-5; no clear D gene. The V gene lost 3 bases and the J gene lost 3 bases, with 6 bases spanning the gap. The CDR3 has 13 amino acids. The germline V gene has CDR1 LGHDT and CDR2 YNNKEL (reference sequence). CDR3 sequence: CASSQDYNQPQHF. For the CDR3, the DNA is TGTGCCAGCAGCCAGGACTACAATCAGCCCCAGCATTTT.

The gene calls are TRBV9 and TRBJ2-7, with 7 bases lining up with TRBD1. Germline V CDR1 and CDR2: SGDLS, YYNGEE. The CDR3 consists of 18 residues. V lost 0 bases to trimming and J lost 2 bases; unmatched junction nucleotides: 14. CDR3 DNA: TGTGCCAGCAGCGTAGGCCCTGCCAACCGGACAGGCCCCTACGAGCAGTACTTC. Its translation is CASSVGPANRTGPYEQYF.

This rearrangement joins TRBV5-4 to TRBJ2-7, with TRBD1 matching over 9 bases. V shed 3 bases and J 7 bases; nucleotides not matched to a gene: 14. The CDR3 is made up of 16 amino acids. From germline, CDR1 is SGHNT and CDR2 YYREEE (reference sequence). The CDR3 sequence is CASSSTGGRTPGEQYF. The CDR3 DNA reads as TGTGCCAGCAGCTCAACAGGGGGCCGTACCCCCGGGGAGCAGTACTTC.

This clone showed up just once. The V call is TRBV30, the J call TRBJ1-2; 8 nucleotides match TRBD1. The CDR3 runs 13 residues. The V gene end was trimmed by 3 bases and the J gene end by 8 bases; junction bases not matched to a gene: 8. Looked up from germline, CDR1 is GTSNPN and CDR2 is SVGIG (reference sequence). In DNA form, the CDR3 reads TGTGCCTGGAGGGAAACAGGGGGTCGCGGCTACACCTTC. The encoded protein is CAWRETGGRGYTF.

The chain is built from TRBV7-2 and TRBJ1-1; D is ambiguous. The CDR3 is made up of 12 amino acids. The V gene lost 4 bases and the J gene lost 6 bases, with 9 bases spanning the gap. The germline CDR1 and CDR2 sequences are SGHTA and FQGNSA. In DNA form, the CDR3 reads TGTGCCAGCAGCTCCTTTAAGCCTGAAGCTTTCTTT. Amino acids: CASSSFKPEAFF.

The chain carries TRBV30 and TRBJ2-4, with D tentatively TRBD2 (5 bases). The CDR3 is made up of 17 amino acids. Trimming took off 1 base at V and 4 bases at J, with 20 bases between the two ends. CDR1 and CDR2 (germline): GTSNPN, SVGIG (reference sequence). The CDR3 sequence is CAWSALGPGNPKNIQYF. CDR3 sequence (DNA): TGTGCCTGGAGTGCACTAGGACCGGGAAACCCAAAAAACATTCAGTACTTC.

V is TRBV9 and J is TRBJ1-1; weak D call: TRBD1 (6 bases). Germline CDR1 and CDR2: SGDLS and YYNGEE. This CDR3 comprises 17 residues. V lost 0 bases and J 0 bases, leaving 15 bases between the germline ends. Here the CDR3 reads CASSVDPQTGVNTEAFF. In DNA form, the CDR3 reads TGTGCCAGCAGCGTAGATCCCCAGACAGGCGTGAACACTGAAGCTTTCTTT.

This chain links TRBV5-1 with TRBJ2-7, with a tentative D call TRBD1 (6 bases). Trimming pared 3 bases from V and 5 bases from J, leaving 15 bases between. Per germline, CDR1 SGHRS and CDR2 YFSETQ. The length of the CDR3 is 14 residues. The CDR3 loop reads CASSSTGNLDEQYF. CDR3 in DNA: TGCGCCAGCAGCTCCACAGGGAACCTAGACGAGCAGTACTTC.

The genes are TRBV29-1 and TRBJ1-2; perhaps TRBD1 as D (6 bases). The CDR3 has 12 amino acids. V was cut by 8 bases and J by 2 bases, with 12 bases left in between. Germline-derived CDR1 and CDR2 are SQVTM and ANQGSEA. CDR3 nucleotides: TGCAGCCTGAGCACAGGGAACTATGGCTACACCTTC. It codes for CSLSTGNYGYTF. The full variable domain, completed using reference TRBV29-1 and TRBJ1-2, is SAVISQKPSRDICQRGTSLTIQCQVDSQVTMMFWYRQQPGQSLTLIATANQGSEATYESGFVIDKFPISRPNLTFSTLTVSNMSPEDSSIYLCSLSTGNYGYTFGSGTRLTVV.

This clone came up a few times. This sequence joins TRBV28 and TRBJ1-2; the D gene is possibly TRBD1 (5 bases). Germline V CDR1 and CDR2: MDHEN, SYDVKM. The CDR3 length is 13 residues. Trimming took off 6 bases at V and 4 bases at J, with 12 bases between the two ends. The DNA of the CDR3 is TGTGCCAGCAGATCTAGGGGCCTCTATGGCTACACCTTC. This encodes CASRSRGLYGYTF.

The chain joins TRBV11-3 to TRBJ2-2; TRBD1 matches at 9 bases. V lost 4 bases to trimming and J lost 8 bases; unmatched junction nucleotides: 8. The CDR3 has 15 amino acids. Germline CDR1 is SGHNT and CDR2 is YENEEA. The CDR3 protein is CASSSVGQGRGELFF. In DNA, the CDR3 is TGTGCCAGCAGCTCTGTGGGACAGGGAAGGGGGGAGCTGTTTTTT.

Details on this clone: An end of the junction differs from the germline gene, which may be a read error. J is TRBJ2-1 and V is TRBV2; 9 bases match TRBD2. This CDR3 has 16 residues. Germline V lookup: CDR1 SNHLY, CDR2 FYNNEI. The CDR3 reads CASSEGGRAFYNEQFF. CDR3 DNA: TGTGCCAGCAGCGAAGGCGGGAGGGCCTTCTACAATGAGCAGTTCTTC.

V and J are TRBV19 and TRBJ1-2; a weak D match, TRBD1 (5 bases). Between the trimmed V and J ends, which lost 6 bases and 4 bases, there was a span of 12 bases. Germline V gives CDR1 LNHDA, CDR2 SQIVND (reference sequence). CDR3 length: 13 amino acids. CDR3 region: CASSVGRGYGYTF. Here the CDR3 DNA reads TGTGCCAGTAGCGTCGGGAGGGGCTATGGCTACACCTTC.

At least ten counts were recorded for this clone. This sequence joins TRBV28 and TRBJ1-2; D is ambiguous. Germline values: CDR1 MDHEN, CDR2 SYDVKM. CDR3 length: 13 amino acids. The V end lost 6 bases, the J end lost 3 bases, and 11 bases lay between the germline ends. The CDR3 spells CASSPIAYYGYTF. DNA for the CDR3: TGTGCCAGCAGCCCTATAGCGTACTATGGCTACACCTTC.

V and J are TRBV4-1 and TRBJ1-4, with TRBD1 matching over 8 bases. The junction had 4 bases not matched to a gene; V was cut back by 7 bases and J by 0 bases. Germline V lookup: CDR1 MGHRA, CDR2 YSYEKL. The CDR3 extends over 15 amino acids. CDR3 DNA sequence: TGCGCCAGCACCCAGGGGGCAGCAACTAATGAAAAACTGTTTTTT. Amino acid sequence: CASTQGAATNEKLFF.

The rearrangement joins TRBV19 to TRBJ1-5; no reliable D call. The length of the CDR3 is 13 residues. The germline CDR1 and CDR2 sequences are LNHDA and SQIVND (reference sequence). V lost 3 bases, J lost 6 bases, and 9 bases lay in between. The CDR3, as DNA: TGTGCCAGTAGTATCTCCCTAGCTCAGCCCCAGCATTTT. As protein: CASSISLAQPQHF.

On this clone itself: The same CDR3 arises from other DNA sequences in this sample as well. The chain is built from TRBV29-1 and TRBJ1-1; no clear D. V was cut by 4 bases and J by 5 bases, with 5 bases left in between. This CDR3 contains 10 residues. CDR1 is SQVTM, CDR2 ANQGSEA, per germline. CDR3 sequence (DNA): TGCAGCGTTGGGGAGACTGAAGCTTTCTTT. Its translation: CSVGETEAFF.